This TCR beta chain was identified in a study of OX40 agonist ivuxolimab in advanced cancers. Study context: The mean age was approximately 60 years, ranging from roughly 23 to 79, with 80% to 85% of participants male.

The ends were cut back, 0 bases at V and 15 bases at J, with 9 bases in the middle. Germline CDR1 is SGHDN and CDR2 is FVKESK. The CDR3 is 12 amino acids. Using immunoSEQ multiplex PCR, the repertoire was profiled, and TCRdb retains in-frame clones only, with some absent. The table shows 75,000 to 100,000 clones, with around 88% occurring only once. V and J are TRBV14 and TRBJ1-6, with D maybe TRBD1 (6 bases). Sequencing used CD4+ or CD8+ T cells sorted from blood, obtained in a trial of the OX40 agonist ivuxolimab. The sequence derives from an adult with an advanced solid tumor such as melanoma, head and neck, liver or kidney cancer. CDR3 in amino acids: CASSQDDRFLHF. The CDR3 region has the DNA TGTGCCAGCAGCCAAGACGACAGGTTCCTCCACTTT.